This TCR beta chain comes out of a study of CD8+CD57+ T cells in acquired aplastic anemia. Study observations and caveats: Sharing between patients and controls was observed for about 27 CD8+ CDR3 sequences. Levels of CD8+ Simpson's diversity were not significantly distinct in patients versus controls.

This clonotype was seen a few times. Its antigen remains unidentified. All sequencing subjects had displayed CD8+CD57+ cell expansion on flow cytometry. According to the study, genomic DNA was the template for TCR beta VDJ and CDR3 profiling. Each CDR3 protein is one row after TCRdb ran MiXCR on the reads. The sample includes tens of thousands of distinct CDR3 sequences, roughly two thirds of them seen just once. Germline V gene data show CDR1 as KGHDR and CDR2 as SFDVKD. V lost 6 bases, J lost 4 bases, and 11 bases lay in between. There are 13 residues in the CDR3. The receptor comes from a human donor with aplastic anemia. The sequenced sample was sorted CD4+, CD8+, or CD8+CD57+ T cells (not recorded which) from PBMCs. The genes are TRBV24-1 and TRBJ1-1; TRBD1 might be the D (6 bases). The CDR3 reads CATSRGGGTEAFF. The CDR3 coding sequence is TGTGCCACCAGTCGAGGAGGGGGCACTGAAGCTTTCTTT.